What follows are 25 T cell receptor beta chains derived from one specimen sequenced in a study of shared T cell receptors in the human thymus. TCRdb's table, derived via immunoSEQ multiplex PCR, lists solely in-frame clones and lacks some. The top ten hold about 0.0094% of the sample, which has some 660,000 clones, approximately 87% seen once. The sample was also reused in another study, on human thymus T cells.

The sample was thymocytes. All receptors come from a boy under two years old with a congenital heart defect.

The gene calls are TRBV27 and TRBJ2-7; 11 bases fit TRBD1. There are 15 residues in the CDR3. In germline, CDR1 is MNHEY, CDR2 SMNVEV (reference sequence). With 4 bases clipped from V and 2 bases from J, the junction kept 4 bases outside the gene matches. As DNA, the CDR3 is TGTGCCAGCAGTTGGACAGGGGGCCTCACCTACGAGCAGTACTTC. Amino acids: CASSWTGGLTYEQYF.

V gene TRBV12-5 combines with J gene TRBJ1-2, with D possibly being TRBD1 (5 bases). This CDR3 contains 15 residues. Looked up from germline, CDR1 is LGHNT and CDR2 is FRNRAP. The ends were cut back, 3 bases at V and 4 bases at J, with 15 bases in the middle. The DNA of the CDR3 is TGTGCTAGTGGTTTTCCCCGGGGGGTGTTCTATGGCTACACCTTC. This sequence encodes CASGFPRGVFYGYTF.

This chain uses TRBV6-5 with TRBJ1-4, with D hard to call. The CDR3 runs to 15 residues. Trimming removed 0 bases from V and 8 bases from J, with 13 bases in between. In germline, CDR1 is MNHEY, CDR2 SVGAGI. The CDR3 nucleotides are TGTGCCAGCAGTTACTCGGACTCGGACGGCGAAAAACTGTTTTTT. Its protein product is CASSYSDSDGEKLFF.

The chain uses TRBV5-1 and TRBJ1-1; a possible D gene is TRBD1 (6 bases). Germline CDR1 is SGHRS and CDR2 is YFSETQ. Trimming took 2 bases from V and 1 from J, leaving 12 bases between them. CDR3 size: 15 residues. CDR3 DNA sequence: TGCGCCAGCAGCTTTTCAACAGGGCCGAACACTGAAGCTTTCTTT. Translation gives CASSFSTGPNTEAFF.

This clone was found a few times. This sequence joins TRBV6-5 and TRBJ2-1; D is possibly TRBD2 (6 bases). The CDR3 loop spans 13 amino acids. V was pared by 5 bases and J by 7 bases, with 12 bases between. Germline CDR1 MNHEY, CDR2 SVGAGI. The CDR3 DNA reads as TGTGCCAGCAGTAATGGGGGGAGGAATGAGCAGTTCTTC. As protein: CASSNGGRNEQFF.

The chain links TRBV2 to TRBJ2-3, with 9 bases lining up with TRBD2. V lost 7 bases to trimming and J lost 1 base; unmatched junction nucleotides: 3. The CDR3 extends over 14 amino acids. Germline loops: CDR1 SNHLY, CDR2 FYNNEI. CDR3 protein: CASNGGGGTDTQYF. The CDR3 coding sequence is TGTGCCAGCAACGGCGGGGGGGGCACAGATACGCAGTATTTT.

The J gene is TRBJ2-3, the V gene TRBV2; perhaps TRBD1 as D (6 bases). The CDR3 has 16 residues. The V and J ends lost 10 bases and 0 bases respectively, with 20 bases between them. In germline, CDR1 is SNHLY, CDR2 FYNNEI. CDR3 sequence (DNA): TGTGCCACCAGGTGGGACAAATCTACTAGCACAGATACGCAGTATTTT. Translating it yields CATRWDKSTSTDTQYF.

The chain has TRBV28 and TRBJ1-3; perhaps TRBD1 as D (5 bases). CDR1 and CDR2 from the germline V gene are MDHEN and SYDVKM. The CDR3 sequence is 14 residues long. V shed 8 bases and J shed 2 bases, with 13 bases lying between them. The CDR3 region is CASGGRVAGNTIYF. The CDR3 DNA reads TGTGCCAGCGGGGGGAGGGTAGCTGGAAACACCATATATTTT. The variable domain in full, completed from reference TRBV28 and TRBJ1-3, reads DVKVTQSSRYLVKRTGEKVFLECVQDMDHENMFWYRQDPGLGLRLIYFSYDVKMKEKGDIPEGYSVSREKKERFSLILESASTNQTSMYLCASGGRVAGNTIYFGEGSWLTVV.

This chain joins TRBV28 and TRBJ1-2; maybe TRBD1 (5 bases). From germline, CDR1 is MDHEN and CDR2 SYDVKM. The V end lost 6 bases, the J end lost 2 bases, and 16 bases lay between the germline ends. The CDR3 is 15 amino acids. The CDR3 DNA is TGTGCCAGCAGACCCAGTCCTGGGGCGAACTATGGCTACACCTTC. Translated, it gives CASRPSPGANYGYTF.

DNA of the CDR3: TGTGCCAGCAGTTTACACGGGACAGGGGGGATCGGGGAGCTGTTTTTT. Translation: CASSLHGTGGIGELFF. The chain uses TRBV27 and TRBJ2-2; 11 bases line up with TRBD1. Germline V gene data show CDR1 as MNHEY and CDR2 as SMNVEV (reference sequence). Losses at the gene ends were 2 bases for V and 7 bases for J; bases not matched to a gene: 6. The CDR3 runs 16 residues.

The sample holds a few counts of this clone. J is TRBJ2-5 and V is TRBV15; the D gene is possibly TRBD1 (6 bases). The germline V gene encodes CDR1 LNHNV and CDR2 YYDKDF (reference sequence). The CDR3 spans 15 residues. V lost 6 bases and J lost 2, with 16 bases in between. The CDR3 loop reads CATSRAGDSQETQYF. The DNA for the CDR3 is TGTGCCACCAGTCGGGCAGGGGATTCGCAAGAGACCCAGTACTTC.

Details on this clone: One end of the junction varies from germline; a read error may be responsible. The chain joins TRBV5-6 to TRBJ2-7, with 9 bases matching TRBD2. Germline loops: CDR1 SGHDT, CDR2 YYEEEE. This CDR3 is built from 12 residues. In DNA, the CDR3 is TGTGCCAGCAGCCTGACTAGCGGTCTGAGAGACTTC. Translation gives CASSLTSGLRDF.

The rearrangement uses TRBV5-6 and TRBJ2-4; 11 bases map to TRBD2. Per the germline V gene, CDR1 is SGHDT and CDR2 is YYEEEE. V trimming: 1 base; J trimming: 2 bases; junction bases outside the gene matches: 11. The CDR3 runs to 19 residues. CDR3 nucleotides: TGTGCCAGCAGCTTGTTCGGTAGCGGGGGGGCCAGTTCCAAAAACATTCAGTACTTC. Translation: CASSLFGSGGASSKNIQYF.

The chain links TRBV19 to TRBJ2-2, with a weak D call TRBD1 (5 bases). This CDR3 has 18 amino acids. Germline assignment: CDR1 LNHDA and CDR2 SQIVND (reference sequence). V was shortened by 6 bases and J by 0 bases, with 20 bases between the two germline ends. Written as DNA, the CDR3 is TGTGCCAGTAGGCCCCCGACAGCTTCCGTGCCGAACACCGGGGAGCTGTTTTTT. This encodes CASRPPTASVPNTGELFF.

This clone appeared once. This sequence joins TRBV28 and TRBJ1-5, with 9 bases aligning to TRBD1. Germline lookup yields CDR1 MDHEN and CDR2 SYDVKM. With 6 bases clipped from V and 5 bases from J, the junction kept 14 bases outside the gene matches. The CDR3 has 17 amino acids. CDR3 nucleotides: TGTGCCAGCAGCCTCATCACGGGACAGGGAACCCATCAGCCCCAGCATTTT. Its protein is CASSLITGQGTHQPQHF.

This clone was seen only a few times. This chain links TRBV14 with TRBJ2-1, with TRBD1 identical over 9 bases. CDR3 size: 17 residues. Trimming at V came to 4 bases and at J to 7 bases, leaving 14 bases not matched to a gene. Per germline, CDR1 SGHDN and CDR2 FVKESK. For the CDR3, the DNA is TGTGCCAGCAGCCGATACCCCGGGACAGGGCCTTGGAATGAGCAGTTCTTC. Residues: CASSRYPGTGPWNEQFF.

CDR3 coding DNA: TGTGCCAGCAGCTTACAGAATGACTTCACAGATACGCAGTATTTT. It encodes CASSLQNDFTDTQYF. The chain combines TRBV7-6 with TRBJ2-3, with D uncertain. The germline CDR1 and CDR2 sequences are SGHVS and FNYEAQ. V was cut by 2 bases and J by 2 bases, with 11 bases left in between. This CDR3 comprises 15 residues.

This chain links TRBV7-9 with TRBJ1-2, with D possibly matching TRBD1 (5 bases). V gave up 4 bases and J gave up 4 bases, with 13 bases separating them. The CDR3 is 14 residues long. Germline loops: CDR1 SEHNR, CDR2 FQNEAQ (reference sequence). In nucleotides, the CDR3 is TGTGCCAGCAGCTCCCGGACACGGAGCTATGGCTACACCTTC. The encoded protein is CASSSRTRSYGYTF.

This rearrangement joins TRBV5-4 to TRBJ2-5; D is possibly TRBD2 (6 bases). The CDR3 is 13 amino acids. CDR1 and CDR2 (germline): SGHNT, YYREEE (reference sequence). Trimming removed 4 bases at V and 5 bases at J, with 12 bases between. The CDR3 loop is CASSPPRGETQYF. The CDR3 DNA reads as TGTGCCAGCAGCCCCCCCCGGGGGGAGACCCAGTACTTC.

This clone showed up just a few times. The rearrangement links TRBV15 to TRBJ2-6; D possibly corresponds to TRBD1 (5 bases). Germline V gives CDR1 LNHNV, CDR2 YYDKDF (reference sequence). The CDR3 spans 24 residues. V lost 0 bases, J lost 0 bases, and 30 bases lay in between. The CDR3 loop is CATSRDRVKSRSGLLSSGANVLTF. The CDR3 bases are TGTGCCACCAGCAGAGACAGGGTTAAATCTCGGTCCGGGCTACTCAGCTCTGGGGCCAACGTCCTGACTTTC.

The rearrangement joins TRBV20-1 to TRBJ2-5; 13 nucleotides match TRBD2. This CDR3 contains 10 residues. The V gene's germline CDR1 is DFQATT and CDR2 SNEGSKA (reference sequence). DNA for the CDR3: TGCAGGGTGACTAGCGGGGGGCAGTACTTC. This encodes CRVTSGGQYF.

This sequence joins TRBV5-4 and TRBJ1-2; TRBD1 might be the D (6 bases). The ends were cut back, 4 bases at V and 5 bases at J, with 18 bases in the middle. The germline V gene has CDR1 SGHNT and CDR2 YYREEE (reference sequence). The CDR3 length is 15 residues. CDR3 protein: CASSPKGGGSYGYTF. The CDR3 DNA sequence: TGTGCCAGCAGCCCAAAAGGGGGAGGGAGTTATGGCTACACCTTC.

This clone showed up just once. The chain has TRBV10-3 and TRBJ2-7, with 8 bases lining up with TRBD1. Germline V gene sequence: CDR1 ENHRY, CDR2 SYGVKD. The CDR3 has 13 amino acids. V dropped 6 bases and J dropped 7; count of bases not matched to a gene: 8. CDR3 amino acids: CAISRTGSREQYF. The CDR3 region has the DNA TGTGCCATCAGCAGGACAGGGTCAAGGGAGCAGTACTTC.

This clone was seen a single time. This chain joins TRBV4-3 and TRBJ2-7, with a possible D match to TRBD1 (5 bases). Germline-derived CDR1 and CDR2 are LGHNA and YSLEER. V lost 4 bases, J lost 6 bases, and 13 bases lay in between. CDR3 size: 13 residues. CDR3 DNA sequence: TGCGCCAGCAGCCTGAAGGGGCTGGGCGAGCAGTACTTC. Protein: CASSLKGLGEQYF.

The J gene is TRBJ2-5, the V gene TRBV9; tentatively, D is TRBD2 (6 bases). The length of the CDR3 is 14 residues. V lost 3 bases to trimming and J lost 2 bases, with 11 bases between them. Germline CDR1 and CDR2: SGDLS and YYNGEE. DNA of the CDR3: TGTGCCAGCAGCGGAATAGCGGATCAAGAGACCCAGTACTTC. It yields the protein CASSGIADQETQYF.